This T cell receptor (beta chain) appears in the sequencing data of a study of blood T cell dynamics during melanoma immunotherapy. DNA loading was fixed at 350 ng for all bulk PBMC samples. The data were produced by immunoSEQ multiplex PCR, yet TCRdb's version contains in-frame clones alone and is incomplete. The data show about 5,000 clones, 70% to 90% seen once. V lost 2 bases and J lost 7; bases outside the gene matches: 5. This CDR3 is 14 amino acids long. CDR1 and CDR2 (germline): SGHRS, YFSETQ. Specified time point: pre-treatment baseline. V gene TRBV5-1 combines with J gene TRBJ2-3, with 9 bases that match TRBD1. This clonotype originated in a human donor with melanoma. This specimen consisted of blood, obtained from a patient treated with checkpoint blockade. The CDR3 sequence is CASSLGTGSHTQYF. The CDR3 DNA sequence: TGCGCCAGCAGCTTAGGGACAGGGTCCCATACGCAGTATTTT.